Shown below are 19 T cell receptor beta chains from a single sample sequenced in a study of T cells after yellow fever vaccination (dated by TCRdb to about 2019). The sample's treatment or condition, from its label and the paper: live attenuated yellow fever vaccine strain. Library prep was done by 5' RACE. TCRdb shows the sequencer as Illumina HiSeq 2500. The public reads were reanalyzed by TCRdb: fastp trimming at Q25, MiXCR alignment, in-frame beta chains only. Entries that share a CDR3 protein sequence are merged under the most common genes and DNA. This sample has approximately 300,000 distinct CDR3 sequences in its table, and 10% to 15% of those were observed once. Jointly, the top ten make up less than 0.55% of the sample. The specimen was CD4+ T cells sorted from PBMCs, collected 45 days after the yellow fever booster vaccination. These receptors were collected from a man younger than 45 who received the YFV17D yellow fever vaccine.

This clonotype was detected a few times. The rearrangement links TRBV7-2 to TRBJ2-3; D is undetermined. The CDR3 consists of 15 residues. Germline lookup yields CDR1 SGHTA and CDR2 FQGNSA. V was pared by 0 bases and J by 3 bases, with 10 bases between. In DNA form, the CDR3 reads TGTGCCAGCAGCTTAGCCGCATTCGGGACAGATACGCAGTATTTT. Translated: CASSLAAFGTDTQYF.

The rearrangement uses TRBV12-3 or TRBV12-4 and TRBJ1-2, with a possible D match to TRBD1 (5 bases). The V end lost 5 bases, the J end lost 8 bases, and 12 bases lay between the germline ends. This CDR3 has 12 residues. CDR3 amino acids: CASSAGTSGYTF. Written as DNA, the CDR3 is TGTGCCAGCAGTGCAGGGACGAGCGGCTACACCTTC.

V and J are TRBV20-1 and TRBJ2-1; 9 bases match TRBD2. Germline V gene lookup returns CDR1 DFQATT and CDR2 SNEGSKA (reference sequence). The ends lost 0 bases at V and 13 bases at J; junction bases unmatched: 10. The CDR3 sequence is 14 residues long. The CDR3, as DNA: TGCAGTGCTAGAGATATGATAGCGGGAGAACCCCAGTTCTTC. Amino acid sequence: CSARDMIAGEPQFF.

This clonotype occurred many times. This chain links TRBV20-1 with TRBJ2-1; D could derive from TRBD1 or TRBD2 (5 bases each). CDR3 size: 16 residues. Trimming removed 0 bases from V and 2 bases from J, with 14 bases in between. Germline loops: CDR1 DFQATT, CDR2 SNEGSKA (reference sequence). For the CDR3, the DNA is TGCAGTGCTAGAGATCTGCTCCGGGGCACCTACAATGAGCAGTTCTTC. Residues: CSARDLLRGTYNEQFF.

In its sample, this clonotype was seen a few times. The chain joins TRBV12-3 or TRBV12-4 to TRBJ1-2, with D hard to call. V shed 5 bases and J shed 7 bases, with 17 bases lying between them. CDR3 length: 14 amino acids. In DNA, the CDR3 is TGTGCCAGCAGTGACGATGCTTTAAGTGGTGGCTACACCTTC. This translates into CASSDDALSGGYTF.

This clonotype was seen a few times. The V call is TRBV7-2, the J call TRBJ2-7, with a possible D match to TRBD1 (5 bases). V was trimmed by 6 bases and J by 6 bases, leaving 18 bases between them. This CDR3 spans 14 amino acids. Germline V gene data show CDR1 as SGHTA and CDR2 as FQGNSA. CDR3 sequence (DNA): TGTGCCAGCAGTTTCACTACCCAGGGCGGCGAGCAGTACTTC. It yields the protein CASSFTTQGGEQYF.

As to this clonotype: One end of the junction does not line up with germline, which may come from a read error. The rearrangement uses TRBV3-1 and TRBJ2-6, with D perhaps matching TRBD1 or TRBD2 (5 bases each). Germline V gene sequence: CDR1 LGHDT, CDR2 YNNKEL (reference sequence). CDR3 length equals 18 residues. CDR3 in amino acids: CAISQTGDPLSGANVLTF. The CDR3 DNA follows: TGTGCCATCAGCCAAACTGGGGACCCCCTCTCTGGGGCCAACGTCCTGACTTTC.

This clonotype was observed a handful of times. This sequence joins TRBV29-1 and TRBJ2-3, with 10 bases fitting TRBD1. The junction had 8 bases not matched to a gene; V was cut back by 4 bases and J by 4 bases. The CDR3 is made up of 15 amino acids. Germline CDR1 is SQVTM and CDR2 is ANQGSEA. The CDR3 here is CSVGGDRGIADTQYF. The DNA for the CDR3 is TGCAGCGTTGGAGGGGACAGGGGAATTGCAGATACGCAGTATTTT.

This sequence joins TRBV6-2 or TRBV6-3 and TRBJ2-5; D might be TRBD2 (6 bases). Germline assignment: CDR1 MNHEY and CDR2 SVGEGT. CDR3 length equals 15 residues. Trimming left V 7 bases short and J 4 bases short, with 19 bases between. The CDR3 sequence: CASTQWASDGETQYF. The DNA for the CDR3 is TGTGCCAGCACCCAATGGGCTAGCGATGGAGAGACCCAGTACTTC.

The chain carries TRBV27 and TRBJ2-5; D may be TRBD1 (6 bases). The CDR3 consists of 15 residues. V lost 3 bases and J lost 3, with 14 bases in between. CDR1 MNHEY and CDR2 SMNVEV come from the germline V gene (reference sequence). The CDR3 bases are TGTGCCAGCAGTTTGAATTGGGGGCGCGAAGAGACCCAGTACTTC. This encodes CASSLNWGREETQYF.

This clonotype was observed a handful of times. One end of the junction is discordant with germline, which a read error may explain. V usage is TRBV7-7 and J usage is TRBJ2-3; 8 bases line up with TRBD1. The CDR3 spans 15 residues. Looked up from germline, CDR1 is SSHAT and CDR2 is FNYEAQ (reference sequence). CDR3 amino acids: CASSLRTGSRDTQYF. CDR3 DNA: TGTGCTAGCAGCTTACGGACAGGGTCGAGAGATACGCAGTATTTT.

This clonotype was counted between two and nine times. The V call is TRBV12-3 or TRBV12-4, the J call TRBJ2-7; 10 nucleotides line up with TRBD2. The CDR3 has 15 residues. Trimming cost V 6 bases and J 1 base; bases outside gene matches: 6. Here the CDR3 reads CASSSSGSHSYEQYF. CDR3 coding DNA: TGTGCCAGCAGCTCTAGCGGGAGCCATTCCTACGAGCAGTACTTC.

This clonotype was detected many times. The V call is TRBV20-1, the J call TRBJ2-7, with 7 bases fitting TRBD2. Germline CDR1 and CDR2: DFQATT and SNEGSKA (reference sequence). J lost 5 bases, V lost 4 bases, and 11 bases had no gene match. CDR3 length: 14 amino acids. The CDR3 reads CSATSRGGIHEQYF. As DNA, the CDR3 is TGCAGTGCTACTTCGCGGGGAGGGATCCACGAGCAGTACTTC.

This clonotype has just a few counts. Here the CDR3 reads CASSQSGTGKETQYF. The CDR3 coding sequence is TGCGCCAGCAGCCAATCCGGGACAGGGAAAGAGACCCAGTACTTC. The V call is TRBV5-1, the J call TRBJ2-5; 9 nucleotides agree with TRBD1. After removal of 4 bases from V and 3 bases from J, the junction contained 7 bases not matched to a gene. CDR3 length equals 15 residues. The germline V gene encodes CDR1 SGHRS and CDR2 YFSETQ. Filled out from reference TRBV5-1 and TRBJ2-5, the complete variable domain reads KAGVTQTPRYLIKTRGQQVTLSCSPISGHRSVSWYQQTPGQGLQFLFEYFSETQRNKGNFPGRFSGRQFSNSRSEMNVSTLELGDSALYLCASSQSGTGKETQYFGPGTRLLVL.

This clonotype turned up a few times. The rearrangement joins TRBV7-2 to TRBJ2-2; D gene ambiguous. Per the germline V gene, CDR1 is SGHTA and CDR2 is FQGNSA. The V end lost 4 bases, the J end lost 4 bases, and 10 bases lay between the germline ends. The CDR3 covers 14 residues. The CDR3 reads CASSSTLGTGELFF. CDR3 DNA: TGTGCCAGCAGCTCGACCTTGGGCACCGGGGAGCTGTTTTTT.

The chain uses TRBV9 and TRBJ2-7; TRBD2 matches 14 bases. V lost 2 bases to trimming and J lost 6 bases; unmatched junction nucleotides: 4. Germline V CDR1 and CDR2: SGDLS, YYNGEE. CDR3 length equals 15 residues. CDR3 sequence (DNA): TGTGCCAGCAGCGTCGGACTAGCGGGAGGAGCCGAGCAGTACTTC. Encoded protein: CASSVGLAGGAEQYF.

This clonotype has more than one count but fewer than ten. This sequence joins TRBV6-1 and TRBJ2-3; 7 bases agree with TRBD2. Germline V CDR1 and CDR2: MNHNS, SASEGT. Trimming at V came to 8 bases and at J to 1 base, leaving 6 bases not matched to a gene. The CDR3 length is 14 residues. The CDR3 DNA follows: TGTGCCAGCGGGCGGCTAGCGGGCACAGATACGCAGTATTTT. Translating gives CASGRLAGTDTQYF.

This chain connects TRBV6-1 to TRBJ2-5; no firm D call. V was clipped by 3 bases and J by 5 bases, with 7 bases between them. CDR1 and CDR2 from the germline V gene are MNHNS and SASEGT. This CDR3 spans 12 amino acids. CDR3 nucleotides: TGTGCCAGCAGTGAGTTTGGGGAGACCCAGTACTTC. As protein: CASSEFGETQYF.

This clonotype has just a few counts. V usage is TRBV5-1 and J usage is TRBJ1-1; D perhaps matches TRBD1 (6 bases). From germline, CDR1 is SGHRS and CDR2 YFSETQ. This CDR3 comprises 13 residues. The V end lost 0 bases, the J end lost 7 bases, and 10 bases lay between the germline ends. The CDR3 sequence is CASSLAQDSEAFF. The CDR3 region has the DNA TGCGCCAGCAGCTTGGCCCAGGACAGTGAAGCTTTCTTT.